The text below deals with one T cell receptor beta chain. What it binds is not known. This specimen comes from a study of monozygotic twins with inflammatory bowel disease. Study outcomes and limitations: It was in IBD patients that TCRbeta diversity (inverse Simpson) was lower than in healthy co-twins.

The CDR3 spans 14 residues. Germline CDR1 and CDR2: DFQATT and SNEGSKA (reference sequence). Eight reactions per sample, run separately, yielded cDNA. TCRdb re-called the 5' RACE reads; every CDR3 protein appears as one record, without DNA. The sample totals over 90,000 distinct CDR3 sequences. The chain joins TRBV20-1 to TRBJ2-3; TCRdb picks TRBD1, but there is no DNA to check that call. Sequenced input: blood. The receptor comes from a human donor with ulcerative colitis or Crohn's disease, or a healthy co-twin of an affected twin (not recorded which). The CDR3 sequence is CSARIGRGTDTQYF.